The next 27 T cell receptor beta chains were all read from a single sample in a study of cytomegalovirus exposure and HLA in healthy donors. This PCR relied on a set of 60 Vbeta primers and 13 Jbeta primers. The method was immunoSEQ multiplex PCR; TCRdb's version includes in-frame clones alone and lacks a portion of them. The table includes around 100,000 clones, just under 80% detected once. The sample consisted of PBMCs. These receptors were collected from a male donor in good health and CMV-seropositive.

As for this clone: Germline is not matched at one junction end, which may reflect a read error. The same CDR3 is also encoded by other DNA sequences in this sample. This chain links TRBV7-2 with TRBJ2-3; 11 bases match TRBD2. Germline V CDR1 and CDR2: SGHTA, FQGNSA. The CDR3 covers 16 residues. The CDR3 DNA follows: TGCGCCAGCAGCTTCCAGCTAGCGGGGGGCAGAGATACGCAGTATTTT. Its protein product is CASSFQLAGGRDTQYF.

V and J are TRBV6-5 and TRBJ1-5, with D possibly matching TRBD1 (5 bases). V lost 6 bases and J 0 bases, leaving 12 bases between the germline ends. This CDR3 is built from 15 residues. Germline lookup yields CDR1 MNHEY and CDR2 SVGAGI. The CDR3 DNA reads TGTGCCAGCAGACCCGGGGGATATAGCAATCAGCCCCAGCATTTT. This translates into CASRPGGYSNQPQHF.

The chain recombines TRBV7-3 with TRBJ1-2; maybe TRBD1 (5 bases). The CDR3 is 15 residues long. Looked up from germline, CDR1 is SGHTA and CDR2 is FQGTGA. Trimming pared 1 base from V and 6 bases from J, leaving 15 bases between. CDR3 bases: TGTGCCAGCAGCTTAAATGGTCAGGGATTAGATGGCTACACCTTC. It specifies CASSLNGQGLDGYTF.

The chain joins TRBV30 to TRBJ2-1, with a weak D call TRBD1 (5 bases). CDR1 is GTSNPN and CDR2 is SVGIG in the germline V gene (reference sequence). The CDR3 has 11 residues. V was trimmed by 8 bases and J by 5 bases, leaving 10 bases between them. The CDR3 loop reads CAATDNNEQFF. As DNA, the CDR3 is TGTGCCGCGACAGACAACAATGAGCAGTTCTTC.

V gene TRBV11-2 combines with J gene TRBJ2-5; tentatively, D is TRBD2 (5 bases). CDR1 and CDR2 (germline): SGHAT, FQNNGV. Trimming cost V 5 bases and J 5 bases, with 12 bases left between them. The CDR3 length is 13 residues. The CDR3 loop is CASSRGSGETQYF. CDR3 DNA sequence: TGTGCCAGCAGCCGGGGATCTGGGGAGACCCAGTACTTC.

This sequence joins TRBV19 and TRBJ2-2; the D gene is possibly TRBD2 (5 bases). The CDR3 is made up of 14 amino acids. Germline V gene sequence: CDR1 LNHDA, CDR2 SQIVND (reference sequence). Trimming removed 7 bases from V and 1 base from J, with 10 bases in between. The CDR3 nucleotides are TGTGCCAGTAATCCCGGGAAGAACACCGGGGAGCTGTTTTTT. Amino acids: CASNPGKNTGELFF.

In its sample, this clone was seen once. The J gene is TRBJ1-1, the V gene TRBV28; D call uncertain. The CDR3 length is 12 residues. Looked up from germline, CDR1 is MDHEN and CDR2 is SYDVKM. Trimming removed 4 bases from V and 4 bases from J, with 7 bases in between. The CDR3 sequence is CASSSPVTEAFF. DNA for the CDR3: TGTGCCAGCAGTTCACCAGTCACTGAAGCTTTCTTT.

The chain links TRBV5-1 to TRBJ2-1; no firm D call. Trimming removed 1 base from V and 7 bases from J, with 9 bases in between. The CDR3 has 13 amino acids. Germline V gene sequence: CDR1 SGHRS, CDR2 YFSETQ. The CDR3 DNA is TGCGCCAGCAGCTTGATGACTCCTAATGAGCAGTTCTTC. It codes for CASSLMTPNEQFF.

The rearrangement links TRBV4-1 to TRBJ1-2; D unclear. Germline V gene data show CDR1 as MGHRA and CDR2 as YSYEKL. Trimming took 0 bases from V and 0 from J, leaving 14 bases between them. The CDR3 is 17 amino acids. The CDR3 sequence: CASSQDAREAANYGYTF. In DNA, the CDR3 is TGCGCCAGCAGCCAAGATGCGAGGGAGGCCGCTAACTATGGCTACACCTTC.

The rearrangement uses TRBV27 and TRBJ1-6; D might be TRBD1 (5 bases). Deletions cut 0 bases from V and 5 bases from J, with 11 bases between. The CDR3 spans 16 residues. Germline CDR1 and CDR2: MNHEY and SMNVEV (reference sequence). CDR3 protein: CASSLSSSGNNSPLHF. In DNA, the CDR3 is TGTGCCAGCAGTTTATCGTCCTCAGGGAATAATTCACCCCTCCACTTT.

The V gene is TRBV7-8, the J gene TRBJ1-6; D gene unclear. The CDR3 is 17 residues long. Germline V gives CDR1 SGHVS, CDR2 FQNEAQ. Trimming pared 0 bases from V and 0 bases from J, leaving 9 bases between. This chain's CDR3 is CASSLARVSSYNSPLHF. CDR3 nucleotides: TGTGCCAGCAGCTTAGCCCGGGTTAGCTCCTATAATTCACCCCTCCACTTT.

The gene calls are TRBV28 and TRBJ1-5; no clear D. Germline V CDR1 and CDR2: MDHEN, SYDVKM. V gave up 2 bases and J gave up 0 bases, with 5 bases separating them. This CDR3 region has 14 residues. This CDR3 reads CASSLAVSNQPQHF. CDR3 sequence (DNA): TGTGCCAGCAGTTTAGCGGTTAGCAATCAGCCCCAGCATTTT.

The rearrangement uses TRBV28 and TRBJ1-3; TRBD1 might be the D (6 bases). V gave up 6 bases and J gave up 4 bases, with 13 bases separating them. Germline CDR1 MDHEN, CDR2 SYDVKM. The CDR3 is 14 residues long. The CDR3 DNA reads as TGTGCCAGCAGGGCAGGGGTAGCAGGAAACACCATATATTTT. Translation: CASRAGVAGNTIYF.

DNA for the CDR3: TGTGCCAGCAGCTTGAAACAGGAAGATGAAAAACTGTTTTTT. This translates into CASSLKQEDEKLFF. The V and J genes are TRBV5-4 and TRBJ1-4, with a tentative D call TRBD1 (5 bases). Trimming left V 1 base short and J 6 bases short, with 10 bases between. CDR1 is SGHNT and CDR2 is YYREEE in the germline V gene (reference sequence). The CDR3 covers 14 residues. The full variable domain, in which reference TRBV5-4 and TRBJ1-4 provide the parts outside the CDR3, is ETGVTQSPTHLIKTRGQQVTLRCSSQSGHNTVSWYQQALGQGPQFIFQYYREEENGRGNFPPRFSGLQFPNYSSELNVNALELDDSALYLCASSLKQEDEKLFFGSGTQLSVL.

V and J are TRBV14 and TRBJ2-5, with 9 bases lining up with TRBD1. CDR1 is SGHDN, CDR2 FVKESK, per germline. With V trimmed by 5 bases and J by 2 bases, 9 bases remained unmatched. This CDR3 contains 16 residues. The CDR3 DNA sequence: TGTGCCAGCAGCAAATACCGGGGGACAGGGCAAGAGACCCAGTACTTC. This translates into CASSKYRGTGQETQYF.

The CDR3 spells CASSREASGANVLTF. The CDR3 bases are TGCGCCAGCAGCCGCGAGGCCTCTGGGGCCAACGTCCTGACTTTC. V is TRBV4-1 and J is TRBJ2-6; D call uncertain. With 4 bases removed from V and 0 bases from J, the gap between germline ends came to 7 bases. From germline, CDR1 is MGHRA and CDR2 YSYEKL. CDR3 length: 15 residues.

V gene TRBV27 combines with J gene TRBJ2-7, with TRBD2 matching over 7 bases. V shed 5 bases and J 0 bases; nucleotides not matched to a gene: 4. CDR1 is MNHEY and CDR2 is SMNVEV in the germline V gene (reference sequence). This CDR3 region has 14 residues. DNA of the CDR3: TGTGCCAGCAGTATTAGCGGGCCCTCCTACGAGCAGTACTTC. It codes for CASSISGPSYEQYF.

Of note for this clone: Other DNA sequences in this sample translate to the same CDR3. The J gene is TRBJ1-1, the V gene TRBV19; D unresolved. Germline values: CDR1 LNHDA, CDR2 SQIVND (reference sequence). The CDR3 loop spans 13 amino acids. The V gene lost 3 bases and the J gene lost 3 bases, with 8 bases spanning the gap. The CDR3 reads CASSIGGYTEAFF. CDR3 coding DNA: TGTGCCAGTAGTATCGGCGGATACACTGAAGCTTTCTTT. Together with reference TRBV19 and TRBJ1-1, the CDR3 gives the full variable domain: DGGITQSPKYLFRKEGQNVTLSCEQNLNHDAMYWYRQDPGQGLRLIYYSQIVNDFQKGDIAEGYSVSREKKESFPLTVTSAQKNPTAFYLCASSIGGYTEAFFGQGTRLTVV.

The chain has TRBV5-1 and TRBJ2-3; 15 nucleotides match TRBD2. The J segment lost 4 bases and the V segment lost 4 bases, leaving 4 bases of the junction unmatched. Germline CDR1 and CDR2: SGHRS and YFSETQ. CDR3 length: 16 residues. The CDR3 spells CASSPRTSGGADTQYF. CDR3 DNA: TGCGCCAGCAGCCCGAGGACTAGCGGGGGGGCAGATACGCAGTATTTT. Complete variable domain (other parts from reference TRBV5-1 and TRBJ2-3): KAGVTQTPRYLIKTRGQQVTLSCSPISGHRSVSWYQQTPGQGLQFLFEYFSETQRNKGNFPGRFSGRQFSNSRSEMNVSTLELGDSALYLCASSPRTSGGADTQYFGPGTRLTVL.

This clone was seen a single time. The CDR3 DNA is TGTGCCAGCAGCAAGAAAGGGACAGGCACAGATACGCAGTATTTT. Translation: CASSKKGTGTDTQYF. V usage is TRBV21-1 and J usage is TRBJ2-3; the table's D call, TRBD1, has no DNA check behind it. TRBV21-1 is flagged as a pseudogene. This CDR3 has 15 residues.

The V call is TRBV6-6, the J call TRBJ2-2; 15 nucleotides agree with TRBD2. The CDR3 spans 16 residues. Germline-derived CDR1 and CDR2 are MNHNY and SVGAGI (reference sequence). Losses at the gene ends were 7 bases for V and 5 bases for J; bases not matched to a gene: 5. The CDR3 spells CASTMGLAGGTGELFF. CDR3 nucleotide sequence: TGTGCCAGCACCATGGGACTAGCGGGGGGAACCGGGGAGCTGTTTTTT.

This rearrangement joins TRBV7-8 to TRBJ2-7; the match to TRBD1 covers 8 bases. Unmatched junction bases numbered 7, after V lost 4 bases and J lost 2 bases. The germline gives CDR1 SGHVS, CDR2 FQNEAQ. The CDR3 covers 15 residues. The CDR3 DNA sequence: TGTGCCAGCAGCTCACAACAGGGGGGAACCTACGAGCAGTACTTC. Translating it yields CASSSQQGGTYEQYF.

The chain is built from TRBV27 and TRBJ2-3; 14 nucleotides match TRBD2. V was clipped by 7 bases and J by 4 bases; unmatched bases: 7. The CDR3 contains 16 residues. Germline loops: CDR1 MNHEY, CDR2 SMNVEV (reference sequence). In DNA form, the CDR3 reads TGTGCCAGCAAAGGACTAGCGGGGGGTGGGGCAGATACGCAGTATTTT. It codes for CASKGLAGGGADTQYF.

For the CDR3, the DNA is TGCGCCAGCAGCTTGGGAGGGTTACAAAAGGCAGATACGCAGTATTTT. Its translation: CASSLGGLQKADTQYF. The chain is built from TRBV5-1 and TRBJ2-3; D perhaps matches TRBD2 (5 bases). Trimming pared 0 bases from V and 4 bases from J, leaving 15 bases between. Per the germline V gene, CDR1 is SGHRS and CDR2 is YFSETQ. The CDR3 has 16 residues.

V and J are TRBV30 and TRBJ2-2; D is possibly TRBD1 (6 bases). The CDR3 extends over 17 amino acids. Germline V lookup: CDR1 GTSNPN, CDR2 SVGIG (reference sequence). The V gene lost 0 bases and the J gene lost 4 bases, with 18 bases spanning the gap. The CDR3 DNA follows: TGTGCCTGGAGTGTACTTGGGGGACACATACCCACCGGGGAGCTGTTTTTT. Translation gives CAWSVLGGHIPTGELFF.

The J gene is TRBJ1-1, the V gene TRBV7-2; D gene ambiguous. This CDR3 comprises 15 residues. Trimming left V 2 bases short and J 1 base short, with 11 bases between. Per germline, CDR1 SGHTA and CDR2 FQGNSA. The CDR3 loop is CASSLKVGQNTEAFF. CDR3 nucleotide sequence: TGTGCCAGCAGCTTAAAGGTGGGCCAGAACACTGAAGCTTTCTTT.

The genes are TRBV4-1 and TRBJ2-5; D is perhaps TRBD2 (6 bases). Trimming stripped 0 bases from V and 10 bases from J, with 12 bases between. The CDR3 has 13 amino acids. CDR1 and CDR2 from the germline V gene are MGHRA and YSYEKL. The CDR3 sequence: CASSQDAGKDQYF. The CDR3 nucleotides read TGCGCCAGCAGCCAAGATGCGGGGAAAGACCAGTACTTC.